This T cell receptor (beta chain) was recovered during a study of blood T cell repertoires in COVID-19. Sequencing used immunoSEQ multiplex PCR; TCRdb keeps in-frame clones, though not all of them. The table records 100,000 to 150,000 clones, around 77% of them present only once. This clone was seen a single time. This CDR3 region has 16 residues. The V and J ends lost 0 bases and 2 bases, in that order; junction bases with no gene match: 4. Germline CDR1 and CDR2: SGHDT and YYEEEE. The sequencing sample was made of peripheral blood. The sequence was obtained from a human donor in a cohort sampled during active COVID-19. V is TRBV5-6 and J is TRBJ2-7; 11 bases are shared with TRBD2. For the CDR3, the DNA is TGTGCCAGCAGCTTGGGTCTAGCGGGGGGTCCCTACGAGCAGTACTTC. Amino acid sequence: CASSLGLAGGPYEQYF.